The TCR beta chain described here comes from a study of brain T cells in children with intractable seizures (dated by TCRdb to the early 2020s). Study-wide context: Resected brain tissue from roughly 50 pediatric epilepsy surgery cases was first screened for immune gene transcripts using a NanoString immunology panel. Of the approximately 12 selected surgery cases, pre-surgery blood was also sequenced for eight, so four had brain tissue only.

TCR beta chain sequences were generated from genomic DNA using the immunoSEQ assay. Regarding the original processing steps: CDR3 sequences that did not begin with the conserved framework cysteine at position 104 were removed by hand. To get clonality, the normalized Shannon's Diversity Index was subtracted from one, giving values from 0 (maximal diversity) to 1 (oligoclonal). Chi-squared comparison-of-proportions tests were used to check whether the frequency of the same CDR3 differed between samples, for example brain versus blood. Public clonotypes were found by searching immuneACCESS, and the VDJdb browser was used to assess similarity to known antiviral clonotypes. This immuneACCESS table, as held by TCRdb, lists in-frame sequences with V and J called but not all clones. Of the missing ones, under half trace to an unresolved V gene in checked studies; the others have no known cause. The V and J calls and clone size were taken over from that table, and D and trimming were inferred from the DNA. Across this sample there are 340,000 or so clones, with approximately 93% seen only once. 5.7% of the sample rests with the top ten.

Counted from cysteine to phenylalanine, this CDR3 has 15 amino acids. Only CDR3 DNA remains: 45 bases, in frame from the first base. The junction carries 9 bases between V and J, which are trimmed by 0 bases and 2 bases respectively. The germline V gene supplies CDR1 SGHRS and CDR2 YFSETQ. Regarding this clone: This clone's antigen is unknown. Per-base quality was not reported, and no clone a single base away is much larger than it.

Results the study describes overall, beyond this receptor: Because pre- and post-surgery blood were sequenced to different depths, clones absent from the pre-surgery sample may reflect undersampling. The patients' HCMV serostatus was not known, and viral specificity was inferred solely from CDR3 sequence similarity.

The time point tag for this specimen amounts to: blood from clinic visit 5 months post-surgery; TSC patient then seizure free. The surgery cases with the highest brain T cell transcript signatures were chosen for TCR beta chain sequencing of brain tissue, and also of blood when blood was available. Prior to surgery, the patients had been treated with at least one anti-epileptic drug. The TCR-sequenced patients were children whose drug-resistant epilepsy was caused by tuberous sclerosis complex, focal cortical dysplasia, Rasmussen encephalitis or hemimegalencephaly. The Monarch genomic DNA purification kit was used to extract bulk genomic DNA from unsorted brain tissue and from whole blood.

The clonotype comes from a boy younger than two with tuberous sclerosis and intractable seizures. This chain joins TRBV5-1 to TRBJ1-3; confidence is insufficient to name the D gene. The sample in question was peripheral blood, obtained approximately 5 months after surgery. The CDR3 region: CASSLAWEAGNTIYF. Read as DNA, the sequence is TGCGCCAGCAGCTTGGCGTGGGAGGCTGGAAACACCATATATTTT. Here the CDR3 is joined to the reference TRBV5-1 and TRBJ1-3 genes, and the full variable domain is: KAGVTQTPRYLIKTRGQQVTLSCSPISGHRSVSWYQQTPGQGLQFLFEYFSETQRNKGNFPGRFSGRQFSNSRSEMNVSTLELGDSALYLCASSLAWEAGNTIYFGEGSWLTVV.